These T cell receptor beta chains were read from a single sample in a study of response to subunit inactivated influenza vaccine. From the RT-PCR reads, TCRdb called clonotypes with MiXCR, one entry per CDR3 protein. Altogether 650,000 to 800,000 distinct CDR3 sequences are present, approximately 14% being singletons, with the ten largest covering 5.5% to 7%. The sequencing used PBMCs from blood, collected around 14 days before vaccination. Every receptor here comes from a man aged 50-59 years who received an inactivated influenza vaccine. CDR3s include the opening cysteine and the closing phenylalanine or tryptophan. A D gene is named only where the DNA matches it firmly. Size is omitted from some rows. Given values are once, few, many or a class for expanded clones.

CDR3 protein: CSAYSVQRSYEQYF; CDR3 DNA: TGCAGTGCTTATAGCGTCCAGCGAAGCTACGAGCAGTACTTC; D gene: -; clone size: -; J gene: TRBJ2-7; V gene: TRBV20-1
CDR3 protein: CSTIQGTTYEQYF; CDR3 DNA: TGCAGCACTATACAGGGTACTACCTACGAGCAGTACTTC; D gene: -; clone size: -; J gene: TRBJ2-7; V gene: TRBV29-1
CDR3 protein: CASSLVFQGPQETQYF; CDR3 DNA: TGTGCCAGCAGTTTAGTGTTCCAGGGACCCCAAGAGACCCAGTACTTC; D gene: -; clone size: -; J gene: TRBJ2-5; V gene: TRBV28
CDR3 protein: CASSQEQRNEKLFF; CDR3 DNA: TGCGCCAGCAGCCAAGAGCAACGGAATGAAAAACTGTTTTTT; D gene: -; clone size: -; J gene: TRBJ1-4; V gene: TRBV4-3
CDR3 protein: CASSLGVPEEKLFF; CDR3 DNA: TGTGCCAGCAGCTTAGGTGTCCCAGAAGAAAAACTGTTTTTT; D gene: -; clone size: few; J gene: TRBJ1-4; V gene: TRBV7-9
CDR3 protein: CASTRLAGTYEQYF; CDR3 DNA: TGTGCCAGCACCCGTCTAGCGGGGACCTACGAGCAGTACTTC; D gene: TRBD2; clone size: -; J gene: TRBJ2-7; V gene: TRBV12-3/TRBV12-4
CDR3 protein: CASSDLRTGKVGETQYF; CDR3 DNA: TGCGCCAGCAGCGACCTAAGGACAGGGAAGGTTGGAGAGACCCAGTACTTC; D gene: TRBD1; clone size: -; J gene: TRBJ2-5; V gene: TRBV5-1
CDR3 protein: CASSLQGAILGEQYF; CDR3 DNA: TGTGCCAGCAGCTTACAGGGGGCGATACTTGGCGAGCAGTACTTC; D gene: TRBD1; clone size: few; J gene: TRBJ2-7; V gene: TRBV7-2
CDR3 protein: CASSLSETVYEQYF; CDR3 DNA: TGTGCCAGCAGCTTATCTGAGACGGTCTACGAGCAGTACTTC; D gene: -; clone size: few; J gene: TRBJ2-7; V gene: TRBV7-9
CDR3 protein: CASTLAGAGELFF; CDR3 DNA: TGTGCCAGCACACTAGCTGGGGCCGGGGAGCTGTTTTTT; D gene: -; clone size: -; J gene: TRBJ2-2; V gene: TRBV2